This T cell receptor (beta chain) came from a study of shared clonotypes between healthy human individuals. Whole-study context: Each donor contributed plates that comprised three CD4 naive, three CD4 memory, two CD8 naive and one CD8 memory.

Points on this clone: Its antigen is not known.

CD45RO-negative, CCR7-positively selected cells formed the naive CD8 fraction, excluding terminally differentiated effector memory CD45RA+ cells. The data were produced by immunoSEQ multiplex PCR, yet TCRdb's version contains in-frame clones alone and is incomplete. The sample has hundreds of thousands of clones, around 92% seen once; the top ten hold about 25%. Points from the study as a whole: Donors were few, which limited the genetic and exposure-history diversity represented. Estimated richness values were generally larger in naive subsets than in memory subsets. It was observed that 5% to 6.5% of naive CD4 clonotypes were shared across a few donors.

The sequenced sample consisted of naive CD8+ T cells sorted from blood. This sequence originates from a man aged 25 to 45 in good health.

The CDR3 loop reads CSAGRLADYNEQFF. The DNA for the CDR3 is TGCAGCGCGGGACGACTAGCGGACTACAATGAGCAGTTCTTC. This chain uses TRBV29-1 with TRBJ2-1; 9 nucleotides match TRBD2. Trimming at V came to 7 bases and at J to 3 bases, leaving 7 bases not matched to a gene. Germline V CDR1 and CDR2: SQVTM, ANQGSEA. The CDR3 consists of 14 residues.